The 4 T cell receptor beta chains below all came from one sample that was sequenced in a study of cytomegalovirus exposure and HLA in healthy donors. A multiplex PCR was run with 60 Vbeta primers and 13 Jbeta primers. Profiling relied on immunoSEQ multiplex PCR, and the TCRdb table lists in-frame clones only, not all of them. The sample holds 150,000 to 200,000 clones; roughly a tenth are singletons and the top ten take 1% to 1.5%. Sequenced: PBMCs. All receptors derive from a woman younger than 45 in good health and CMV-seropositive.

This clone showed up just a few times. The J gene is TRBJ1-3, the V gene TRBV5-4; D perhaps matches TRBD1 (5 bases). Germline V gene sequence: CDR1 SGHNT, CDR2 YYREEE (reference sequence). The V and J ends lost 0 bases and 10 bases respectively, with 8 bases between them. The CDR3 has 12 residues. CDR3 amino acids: CASSLAGGTIYF. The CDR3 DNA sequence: TGTGCCAGCAGCTTGGCCGGGGGGACCATATATTTT.

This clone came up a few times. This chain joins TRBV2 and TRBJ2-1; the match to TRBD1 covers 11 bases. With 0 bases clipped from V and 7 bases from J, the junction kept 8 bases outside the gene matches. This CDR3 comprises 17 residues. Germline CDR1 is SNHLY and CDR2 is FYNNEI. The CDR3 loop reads CASSEALRTGGTNEQFF. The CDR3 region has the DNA TGTGCCAGCAGTGAAGCGCTTCGGACAGGGGGCACGAATGAGCAGTTCTTC.

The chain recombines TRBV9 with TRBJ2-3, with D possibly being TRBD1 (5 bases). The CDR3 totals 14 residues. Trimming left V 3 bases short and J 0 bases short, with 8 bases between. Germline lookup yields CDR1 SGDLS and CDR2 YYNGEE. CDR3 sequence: CASSATDSTDTQYF. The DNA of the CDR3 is TGTGCCAGCAGCGCGACAGATAGCACAGATACGCAGTATTTT.

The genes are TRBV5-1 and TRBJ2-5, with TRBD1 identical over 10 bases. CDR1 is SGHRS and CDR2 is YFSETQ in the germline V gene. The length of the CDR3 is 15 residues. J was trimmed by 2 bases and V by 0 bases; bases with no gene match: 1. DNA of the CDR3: TGCGCCAGCAGCTTGGGGGGACAGGGGCAAGAGACCCAGTACTTC. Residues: CASSLGGQGQETQYF.